Below are 7 T cell receptor beta chains sequenced from a single sample in a study of regulatory T cells in long-lasting Graves disease. Time point indicated: newly diagnosed GD, antithyroid drugs for less than 3 months. PBMC-extracted RNA yielded the TCR library. In building TCR beta libraries, iRepertoire HTBI primers were used together with Arm-PCR of CDR3 regions. From the multiplex PCR reads, TCRdb called clonotypes with MiXCR, one entry per CDR3 protein. The table includes approximately 540,000 distinct CDR3 sequences, more than 10% detected once. The same data also contributed to another study, on T cells in Graves' hyperthyroidism and ophthalmopathy.

The sequenced sample was peripheral blood mononuclear cells (PBMCs), obtained at new diagnosis, from a patient treated with antithyroid drugs. Source of these receptors: a woman between 25 and 40 years old with Graves disease.

There are many counts of this clonotype. This chain connects TRBV6-1 to TRBJ1-5, with D possibly being TRBD1 (6 bases). V dropped 6 bases and J dropped 7 bases, with 16 bases sitting between them. The CDR3 totals 14 residues. Germline assignment: CDR1 MNHNS and CDR2 SASEGT. The CDR3 nucleotides are TGTGCCAGCAGAACAGAACCAGGGACACAGCCCCAGCATTTT. Translating gives CASRTEPGTQPQHF.

In its sample, this clonotype was seen many times. J is TRBJ1-1 and V is TRBV2; D unresolved. The V gene's germline CDR1 is SNHLY and CDR2 FYNNEI. The CDR3 loop spans 12 amino acids. The ends were cut back, 7 bases at V and 5 bases at J, with 11 bases in the middle. The CDR3 protein is CASTFSGTEAFF. The DNA of the CDR3 is TGTGCCAGCACGTTTTCGGGAACTGAAGCTTTCTTT.

The chain employs TRBV15 and TRBJ2-7; D is ambiguous. Germline lookup yields CDR1 LNHNV and CDR2 YYDKDF (reference sequence). Trimming pared 0 bases from V and 0 bases from J, leaving 15 bases between. The CDR3 covers 17 residues. In DNA, the CDR3 is TGTGCCACCAGCAGAGAAGCTGCTCTTTCTCCCTCCTACGAGCAGTACTTC. It codes for CATSREAALSPSYEQYF.

On this clonotype itself: The germline gene is not matched at one end of the junction; a read error may be the cause. The chain couples TRBV7-2 to TRBJ2-3; 7 bases map to TRBD2. CDR3 length equals 15 residues. Per germline, CDR1 SGHTA and CDR2 FQGNSA. The CDR3 DNA reads as TGTGCCAGCAGCTTAGCGGGAGGGCGGGCAGATATGCAGTATTTT. This encodes CASSLAGGRADMQYF.

The CDR3 coding sequence is TGTGCCAGCAGCCAAGTCTTACAGGATGGCTACACCTTC. It yields the protein CASSQVLQDGYTF. The chain uses TRBV4-2 and TRBJ1-2, with D perhaps matching TRBD1 (5 bases). Germline V gene lookup returns CDR1 LGHNA and CDR2 YNFKEQ. Trimming pared 1 base from V and 6 bases from J, leaving 9 bases between. This CDR3 comprises 13 residues.

The rearrangement uses TRBV6-1 and TRBJ2-7; D is unresolved. Germline CDR1 is MNHNS and CDR2 is SASEGT. Trimming left V 6 bases short and J 3 bases short, with 15 bases between. This CDR3 is built from 14 residues. The CDR3 bases are TGTGCCAGCAGCCGCGGACCAGTCTTCTACGAGCAGTACTTC. It specifies CASSRGPVFYEQYF.

This clonotype was seen repeatedly, ten times or more. The chain has TRBV7-9 and TRBJ2-3, with D unclear. This CDR3 has 14 residues. Trimming took 5 bases from V and 1 from J, leaving 10 bases between them. Germline V gene sequence: CDR1 SEHNR, CDR2 FQNEAQ (reference sequence). For the CDR3, the DNA is TGTGCCAGCAGCAACCCGTCGGGCACAGATACGCAGTATTTT. Protein product: CASSNPSGTDTQYF.